This paragraph covers one T cell receptor beta chain sequence. Its cognate antigen is unknown. Measured with immunoSEQ multiplex PCR; TCRdb has only the in-frame clones, and not every one. The sample has under 65,000 clones; roughly 89% are singletons. This record comes from a study of cytomegalovirus exposure and HLA in healthy donors. Study-level information: The platform used for the 120 or so validation repertoires matched that of the roughly 720 first-cohort repertoires, a later analysis reported.

After removal of 0 bases from V and 2 bases from J, the junction contained 6 bases not matched to a gene. CDR3 length: 18 residues. Germline assignment: CDR1 SGHTA and CDR2 FQGTGA. Overall study findings and caveats: High specificity and sensitivity for cytomegalovirus status were reported for the classifier.

While the first cohort had about 610 subjects, the donors belonged to the separate validation cohort of 100 to 150 subjects. This chain links TRBV7-3 with TRBJ2-6; 8 bases agree with TRBD2. This TCR derives from a woman aged 18-30 years in good health and CMV-seropositive. Sequencing was done on a sample of PBMCs. CDR3: CASSLTPGGATGANVLTF. Here the CDR3 DNA reads TGTGCCAGCAGCTTAACGCCCGGGGGGGCAACTGGGGCCAACGTCCTGACTTTC.